A selection of T cell receptor beta chains follows, all from one sample in a study of shared clonotypes between healthy human individuals. The data were produced by immunoSEQ multiplex PCR, yet TCRdb's version contains in-frame clones alone and is incomplete. The data contain over 1.4 million clones, 96% of them singletons. Sequencing was carried out using naive CD4+ T cells sorted from blood. The source of these receptors is a man aged 25-40 years in good health. CDR3s include the opening cysteine and the closing phenylalanine or tryptophan. D genes are given only for firm matches. The size entry is marked missing in some rows and otherwise reads once, few, many or a size class.

clone_size | cdr3_length | j_call | v_call | d_call | cdr3_nt | cdr3_aa
. | 15 | TRBJ2-7 | TRBV5-4 | . | TGTGCCAGCAGCCAATTCAGGGGTGAATCCTACGAGCAGTACTTC | CASSQFRGESYEQYF
. | 14 | TRBJ1-4 | TRBV6-5 | . | TGTGCCAGCAGTTGGGAGAGGGCTAATGAAAAACTGTTTTTT | CASSWERANEKLFF
. | 17 | TRBJ2-2 | TRBV27 | TRBD2 | TGTGCCAGCAGTTTCTATGGGACTAGCCGGGGAGACGGGGAGCTGTTTTTT | CASSFYGTSRGDGELFF
once | 15 | TRBJ2-3 | TRBV15 | . | TGTGCCACCAGCAGAGGGGCCTCTAGCACAGATACGCAGTATTTT | CATSRGASSTDTQYF
. | 15 | TRBJ2-6 | TRBV28 | . | TGTGCCAGCAGTTTAGACGGGTCTGGGGCCAACGTCCTGACTTTC | CASSLDGSGANVLTF
. | 13 | TRBJ2-3 | TRBV25-1 | . | TGTGCCAGCTCAGAGCAGCCCACAGATACGCAGTATTTT | CASSEQPTDTQYF
. | 14 | TRBJ1-5 | TRBV6-5 | . | TGTGCCAGCAGAAGGGGAGACCAGGGTCAGCCCCAGCATTTT | CASRRGDQGQPQHF
. | 14 | TRBJ2-7 | TRBV10-1 | . | TGCGCCAGCAGTGAGTCCGTCAGCTCCTACGAGCAGTACTTC | CASSESVSSYEQYF
. | 15 | TRBJ2-7 | TRBV19 | . | TGTGCCAGTAGTATAAGGGGGGGACGAACCTACGAGCAGTACTTC | CASSIRGGRTYEQYF
. | 14 | TRBJ2-1 | TRBV5-1 | . | TGCGCCAGCAGCTCCTCGGGGGTCTACAATGAGCAGTTCTTC | CASSSSGVYNEQFF
. | 14 | TRBJ2-3 | TRBV19 | TRBD1 | TGTGCCAGTAGAAGCCAGGGGGCTAGGGATACGCAGTATTTT | CASRSQGARDTQYF
. | 14 | TRBJ2-2 | TRBV5-4 | . | TGTGCCAGCAGCTTTCAGGGTAGCACCGGGGAGCTGTTTTTT | CASSFQGSTGELFF
. | 16 | TRBJ1-5 | TRBV2 | . | TGTGCCAGCAGTAGTGATGCGGGGGCGTCCGGTCAGCCCCAGCATTTT | CASSSDAGASGQPQHF
once | 10 | TRBJ1-1 | TRBV20-1 | . | TGCAGTGCTAGGACAGTTGAAGCTTTCTTT | CSARTVEAFF
. | 12 | TRBJ2-7 | TRBV6-6 | . | TGTGCCAGCAGCGCGGCCGTCTACGAGCAGTACTTC | CASSAAVYEQYF
. | 13 | TRBJ2-1 | TRBV5-4 | TRBD2 | TGTGCCAGCAGCTTTGGGACTAGGAGTGAGCAGTTCTTC | CASSFGTRSEQFF
. | 14 | TRBJ2-5 | TRBV10-2 | . | TGCGCCAGCAGGGGCCTAGGACGGCAAGAGACCCAGTACTTC | CASRGLGRQETQYF
. | 13 | TRBJ2-7 | TRBV7-9 | . | TGTGCCAGCAGCACCCTGACCGGGGAGGAGCAGTACTTC | CASSTLTGEEQYF
. | 13 | TRBJ2-5 | TRBV4-2 | . | TGTGCCAGCAGCCACCAACTACAAGAGACCCAGTACTTC | CASSHQLQETQYF
. | 15 | TRBJ2-7 | TRBV2 | . | TGTGCCAGCAGTGAAATGACGGGGAGATACTACGAGCAGTACTTC | CASSEMTGRYYEQYF
. | 16 | TRBJ2-1 | TRBV11-2 | TRBD1 | TGTGCCAGCAGCGACGTCTGGGACAGGGGAACCAATGAGCAGTTCTTC | CASSDVWDRGTNEQFF
. | 19 | TRBJ2-3 | TRBV4-2 | TRBD1 | TGTGCCAGCAGCCAAGATAGCACAGGGGAAGGTCTGAGCACAGATACGCAGTATTTT | CASSQDSTGEGLSTDTQYF
. | 16 | TRBJ2-1 | TRBV5-4 | TRBD2 | TGTGCCAGCAGCTTTGGGGGCGGGAGGGCCGGCCGTGAGCAGTTCTTC | CASSFGGGRAGREQFF
. | 14 | TRBJ1-1 | TRBV7-9 | . | TGTGCCAGCAGCAGTACCGACACGAACACTGAAGCTTTCTTT | CASSSTDTNTEAFF
once | 17 | TRBJ1-3 | TRBV2 | . | TGTGCCAGCGGGGGGGGCAGGGCCCCCGGTTTTGGAAACACCATATATTTT | CASGGGRAPGFGNTIYF
. | 14 | TRBJ2-5 | TRBV5-1 | . | TGCGCCAGCAGCTCCGGGGCCCAAACAGGGACCCAGTACTTC | CASSSGAQTGTQYF
. | 14 | TRBJ2-7 | TRBV7-2 | . | TGTGCCAGCAGCTTAGACGATCATTCCTACGAGCAGTACTTC | CASSLDDHSYEQYF
. | 14 | TRBJ2-7 | TRBV27 | . | TGTGCCAGCAGAATGACAGGACCAACCTACGAGCAGTACTTC | CASRMTGPTYEQYF
. | 18 | TRBJ2-6 | TRBV28 | . | TGTGCCAGCAGTTGGACCCGGAATCTGAACACTGGGGCCAACGTCCTGACTTTC | CASSWTRNLNTGANVLTF
. | 13 | TRBJ1-5 | TRBV30 | . | TGTGCCTGGAGTATGGGGGTCAATCAGCCCCAGCATTTT | CAWSMGVNQPQHF
. | 14 | TRBJ2-7 | TRBV9 | . | TGCGCCAGCAGCCCCCCGGGAAGGTCTGGCGAGCAGTACTTC | CASSPPGRSGEQYF
. | 12 | TRBJ2-5 | TRBV29-1 | . | TGCAGCGTTAGAGGGATAGGGGAGACCCAGTACTTC | CSVRGIGETQYF
. | 15 | TRBJ2-3 | TRBV7-2 | TRBD1 | TGTGCCACTATGACAGGGGGTACAATCGGCGATACGCAGTATTTT | CATMTGGTIGDTQYF
. | 13 | TRBJ2-1 | TRBV11-2 | TRBD2 | TGTGCCAGCAGCCGGGACTATCTCAATGAGCAGTTCTTC | CASSRDYLNEQFF
. | 12 | TRBJ2-7 | TRBV5-5 | . | TGTGCCAGCAGCCGGGATCGGTACGAGCAGTACTTC | CASSRDRYEQYF